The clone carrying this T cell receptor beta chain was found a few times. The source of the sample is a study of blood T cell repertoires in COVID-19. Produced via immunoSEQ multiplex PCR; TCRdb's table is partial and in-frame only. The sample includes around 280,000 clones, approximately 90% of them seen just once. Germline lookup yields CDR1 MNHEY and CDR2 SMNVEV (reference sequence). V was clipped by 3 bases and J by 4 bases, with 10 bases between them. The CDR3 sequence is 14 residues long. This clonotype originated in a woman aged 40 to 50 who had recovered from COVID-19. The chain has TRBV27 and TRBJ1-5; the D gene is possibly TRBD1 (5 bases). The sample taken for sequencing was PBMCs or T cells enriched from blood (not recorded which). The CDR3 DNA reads TGTGCCAGCAGTTTCAGGCGGGGGAATCAGCCCCAGCATTTT. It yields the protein CASSFRRGNQPQHF.